This T cell receptor (beta chain) was identified in a study of blood T cell repertoires in COVID-19. The CDR3 has 12 residues. The V and J ends lost 6 bases and 3 bases respectively, with 6 bases between them. Germline CDR1 is MDHEN and CDR2 is SYDVKM. Cohort placement rested on clinical history that participants reported themselves. Recovered participants had two consecutive negative NP/OP PCR tests, healthcare professional clearance, or symptom resolution. The authors' processing: Scientists estimated how many nucleated cells there were by amplifying reference gene primers. Clones were read by immunoSEQ multiplex PCR, and TCRdb kept only the in-frame ones, dropping some. Clone size and the V and J calls come from that table; the DNA yielded D and trimming. The table shows about 220,000 clones, with 82% occurring only once.

The chain is built from TRBV28 and TRBJ1-5; D is unclear. Sequences were obtained from PBMCs or T cells enriched from blood (not recorded which). The receptor comes from a man aged 40-49 years who had recovered from COVID-19. CDR3 amino acids: CASSPTNQPQHF. Here the CDR3 DNA reads TGTGCCAGCAGCCCTACCAATCAGCCCCAGCATTTT. Complete variable domain (other parts from reference TRBV28 and TRBJ1-5): DVKVTQSSRYLVKRTGEKVFLECVQDMDHENMFWYRQDPGLGLRLIYFSYDVKMKEKGDIPEGYSVSREKKERFSLILESASTNQTSMYLCASSPTNQPQHFGDGTRLSIL.